Presented here are 14 T cell receptor beta chains from one specimen sequenced in a study of low-dose radiotherapy and immunotherapy resistance in tumors. Time point meaning: after trial treatment. Stated treatment: LDRT plus nivolumab, ipilimumab, low-dose cyclophosphamide and aspirin (RACIN trial). Primers used for first-strand cDNA, a TRAV- and TRBV-specific set, covered both alpha and beta chains. Using a constant-region primer together with a V-primer adapter, TCRs were subjected to 20 PCR cycles of amplification. TCRdb called the reads again in MiXCR, with one record for every CDR3 protein. The sample holds about 91,000 distinct CDR3 sequences; roughly 19% are singletons and the top ten take about 13%. Sequencing was performed on PBMCs, taken after low-dose radiotherapy plus immunotherapy. The receptors shown here come from a female donor with ovarian cancer.

The sample holds many counts of this clonotype. V usage is TRBV5-1 and J usage is TRBJ2-5; no reliable D call. The V end was cut by 2 bases, the J end by 3 bases, with 8 bases between. The germline V gene encodes CDR1 SGHRS and CDR2 YFSETQ. CDR3 size: 13 residues. CDR3 DNA sequence: TGCGCCAGCAGCTTCGGACGGGAAGAGACCCAGTACTTC. Amino acids: CASSFGREETQYF.

This sequence joins TRBV10-3 and TRBJ2-2; D is possibly TRBD1 (5 bases). Per germline, CDR1 ENHRY and CDR2 SYGVKD. CDR3 length: 15 residues. The V gene lost 3 bases and the J gene lost 5 bases, with 13 bases spanning the gap. Here the CDR3 DNA reads TGTGCCATCAGTGACCGGCAGGGAACGACCGGGGAGCTGTTTTTT. Amino acid sequence: CAISDRQGTTGELFF.

The sample holds many counts of this clonotype. The V and J genes are TRBV30 and TRBJ2-5; unclear D gene. The V gene's germline CDR1 is GTSNPN and CDR2 SVGIG (reference sequence). V was shortened by 0 bases and J by 2 bases, with 7 bases between the two germline ends. CDR3 size: 13 residues. CDR3 DNA sequence: TGTGCCTGGAGTGTGGAACAGCAAGAGACCCAGTACTTC. Translated: CAWSVEQQETQYF.

The rearrangement uses TRBV3-1 and TRBJ1-3, with D unresolved. From germline, CDR1 is LGHDT and CDR2 YNNKEL (reference sequence). This CDR3 has 16 amino acids. Trimming removed 4 bases from V and 3 bases from J, with 16 bases in between. The CDR3 DNA is TGTGCCAGCAGCCCACAGCCGGGAGCGAATGGAAACACCATATATTTT. Protein sequence: CASSPQPGANGNTIYF. The full variable domain, completed using reference TRBV3-1 and TRBJ1-3, is DTAVSQTPKYLVTQMGNDKSIKCEQNLGHDTMYWYKQDSKKFLKIMFSYNNKELIINETVPNRFSPKSPDKAHLNLHINSLELGDSAVYFCASSPQPGANGNTIYFGEGSWLTVV.

As to this clonotype: This may stem from a read error, because a much larger clone lies one nucleotide away. The V call is TRBV23-1, the J call TRBJ1-3; no definite D call. TRBV23-1 is classed as an ORF, of uncertain function. With 0 bases removed from V and 5 bases from J, the gap between germline ends came to 5 bases. This CDR3 has 13 amino acids. The CDR3 is CASSQSRRNTIYF. CDR3 nucleotides: TGCGCCAGCAGTCAATCTCGGAGAAACACCATATATTTT.

This clonotype was recorded many times. The chain has TRBV24-1 and TRBJ2-3; D perhaps matches TRBD1 (7 bases). Trimming removed 3 bases at V and 1 base at J, with 25 bases between. The CDR3 has 20 residues. Germline V CDR1 and CDR2: KGHDR, SFDVKD. The CDR3 loop reads CATSDPSGGGGVRRTDTQYF. The CDR3 coding sequence is TGTGCCACCAGTGATCCCTCGGGTGGAGGGGGCGTTCGGCGCACAGATACGCAGTATTTT.

This clonotype was recorded at least ten times. This chain links TRBV9 with TRBJ2-2; D might be TRBD2 (5 bases). The V and J ends lost 0 bases and 3 bases respectively, with 6 bases between them. The CDR3 totals 14 residues. Germline V CDR1 and CDR2: SGDLS, YYNGEE. This chain's CDR3 is CASSVDGDTGELFF. The CDR3 DNA reads as TGTGCCAGCAGCGTAGACGGGGACACCGGGGAGCTGTTTTTT.

The chain is built from TRBV2 and TRBJ2-7, with 10 bases identical to TRBD1. With 5 bases clipped from V and 3 bases from J, the junction kept 13 bases outside the gene matches. From germline, CDR1 is SNHLY and CDR2 FYNNEI. The CDR3 contains 17 residues. CDR3 loop: CASSRDRGRVSNYEQYF. The CDR3 DNA reads TGTGCCAGCAGTCGGGACAGGGGAAGGGTATCGAACTACGAGCAGTACTTC.

This clonotype appeared many times. This chain connects TRBV2 to TRBJ1-3, with D unclear. V was clipped by 4 bases and J by 2 bases, with 9 bases between them. Germline assignment: CDR1 SNHLY and CDR2 FYNNEI. The CDR3 runs to 14 residues. As DNA, the CDR3 is TGTGCCAGCAGTGCCCCCCAGGCTGGAAACACCATATATTTT. Translated: CASSAPQAGNTIYF.

Concerning this clonotype: Compared with germline, one end of the junction differs, possibly owing to a read error. The chain combines TRBV6-1 with TRBJ2-2; D is possibly TRBD2 (6 bases). This CDR3 has 14 residues. Germline V gives CDR1 MNHNS, CDR2 SASEGT. CDR3 amino acids: CAISEGTNTGELFF. CDR3 coding DNA: TGTGCCATCAGTGAGGGGACTAACACCGGGGAGCTGTTTTTT.

This clonotype was seen ten or more times. The chain is built from TRBV28 and TRBJ2-7; maybe TRBD2 (6 bases). The V gene lost 5 bases and the J gene lost 4 bases, with 9 bases spanning the gap. The CDR3 extends over 12 amino acids. The germline gives CDR1 MDHEN, CDR2 SYDVKM. The CDR3 DNA reads as TGTGCCAGCAGTCCGCTAGCGTACGAGCAGTACTTC. Translation gives CASSPLAYEQYF.

The V gene is TRBV6-2 or TRBV6-3, the J gene TRBJ1-6; D is unclear. The germline gives CDR1 MNHEY, CDR2 SVGEGT. V lost 5 bases, J lost 3 bases, and 20 bases lay in between. This CDR3 comprises 18 residues. CDR3 loop: CASSQKRGSSNYNSPLHF. The CDR3, as DNA: TGTGCCAGCAGTCAGAAGAGAGGCAGTTCGAACTATAATTCACCCCTCCACTTT.

This clonotype was seen a single time. The rearrangement joins TRBV28 to TRBJ2-1; TRBD1 might be the D (5 bases). Looked up from germline, CDR1 is MDHEN and CDR2 is SYDVKM. V was trimmed by 9 bases and J by 1 base, leaving 19 bases between them. The CDR3 runs 16 residues. The CDR3 bases are TGTGCCAGAAAGGGTACGGACACAAAGTCCTACAATGAGCAGTTCTTC. Encoded protein: CARKGTDTKSYNEQFF.

Many counts were recorded for this clonotype. V usage is TRBV19 and J usage is TRBJ2-1, with 9 bases fitting TRBD2. This CDR3 has 15 residues. Losses at the gene ends were 4 bases for V and 6 bases for J; bases not matched to a gene: 7. CDR1 LNHDA and CDR2 SQIVND come from the germline V gene (reference sequence). The CDR3 region is CASSTVAGARNEQFF. The CDR3 nucleotides are TGTGCCAGTAGTACAGTAGCGGGAGCCCGCAATGAGCAGTTCTTC. Complete variable domain (other parts from reference TRBV19 and TRBJ2-1): DGGITQSPKYLFRKEGQNVTLSCEQNLNHDAMYWYRQDPGQGLRLIYYSQIVNDFQKGDIAEGYSVSREKKESFPLTVTSAQKNPTAFYLCASSTVAGARNEQFFGPGTRLTVL.